What follows describes a single TCR beta chain. The antigen is unknown. The source of the sample is a study of cytomegalovirus exposure and HLA in healthy donors. Study context: The roughly 120 million unique TCR beta sequences, from roughly 170 million T cells, were found by an earlier analysis.

General observations from the study: Reportedly, HLA-A and HLA-B alleles of most subjects were accurately predicted from TCR beta. Later, an analysis found that common viral pathogens appeared to be linked with several of the most significant clusters. Rarity characterized most TCR sequences, yet some public TCRs appeared in many donors.

It was with 60 Vbeta and 13 Jbeta primers that the PCR ran. Assay used: immunoSEQ multiplex PCR; TCRdb lists only in-frame clones, some missing. The profile covers about 96,000 clones, with roughly 79% appearing a single time and about 14% taken by the ten largest. The clonotype was recovered from a woman aged 65 to 85 in good health and CMV-seropositive. Sequencing used PBMCs.

CDR3 nucleotide sequence: TGTGCCAGCAGCTTAGCAACAGGAGCGGGACTAGCGGAAACCTACGAGCAGTACTTC. This sequence encodes CASSLATGAGLAETYEQYF. The rearrangement joins TRBV7-8 to TRBJ2-7; 11 bases are shared with TRBD2. This CDR3 comprises 19 residues. Germline CDR1 and CDR2: SGHVS and FQNEAQ. The J segment lost 2 bases and the V segment lost 0 bases, leaving 12 bases of the junction unmatched. Full variable domain (missing parts from reference TRBV7-8 and TRBJ2-7): GAGVSQSPRYKVAKRGQDVALRCDPISGHVSLFWYQQALGQGPEFLTYFQNEAQLDKSGLPSDRFFAERPEGSVSTLKIQRTQQEDSAVYLCASSLATGAGLAETYEQYFGPGTRLTVT.